The T cell receptor beta chain described here comes from a study of cytotoxic CD8 clonotypes in ibrutinib-treated CLL. Study-wide background: Response samples followed a median 12 months of treatment, range 6 to 36. Study-wide findings and caveats: Researchers report that baseline clonality outpaced age-matched healthy donors and tracked circulating CD8+ T-cell counts. Clonality showed a rise at ibrutinib response that reversed toward baseline at progression. Among the clonotypes, public ones were uncommon and contracted or held stable on treatment.

The assay was immunoSEQ multiplex PCR, and TCRdb's table has in-frame clones only and misses some. The table lists 150,000 to 200,000 clones, more than 65% of them singletons. The table lists this clone with a count of one. What it binds is not known. The CDR3 loop spans 13 amino acids. The germline gives CDR1 MNHNY, CDR2 SVGAGI (reference sequence). The ends were cut back, 4 bases at V and 1 base at J, with 7 bases in the middle. The clonotype originates from a human donor with chronic lymphocytic leukemia. The sample here was PBMCs, taken after 12 months of ibrutinib treatment. This chain joins TRBV6-6 and TRBJ1-1; D not resolved. CDR3 nucleotide sequence: TGTGCCAGCAGTTTTCAGTGGAACACTGAAGCTTTCTTT. The encoded protein is CASSFQWNTEAFF.